The T cell receptor (beta chain) described here comes from a study of cytomegalovirus exposure and HLA in healthy donors. Whole-study findings and limits: First-cohort TCR clusters were later found to tend to co-occur in the 120 or so validation repertoires. Reported performance of the classifier showed diagnosis of cytomegalovirus status with high specificity and sensitivity. In vitro testing confirmed three CMV-associated chains as specific for CMV antigens. Despite most TCR sequences being rare, some public TCRs occurred in many donors.

Clones were sequenced by immunoSEQ multiplex PCR, and TCRdb holds only the in-frame ones, with some missing. The data show about 57,000 clones, with about 92% seen just once and 4.5% to 6% held by the top ten. As regards this clone: Antigen specificity is unknown.

Trimming pared 5 bases from V and 6 bases from J, leaving 10 bases between. The CDR3 has 12 residues. From germline, CDR1 is SGHVS and CDR2 FNYEAQ. This chain uses TRBV7-6 with TRBJ1-2; perhaps TRBD1 as D (5 bases). Sequencing was carried out using PBMCs. This sequence originates from a woman between 18 and 30 years old in good health and CMV-seronegative. CDR3 in amino acids: CASSLPGHGYTF. CDR3 in DNA: TGTGCCAGCAGCCTACCAGGGCATGGCTACACCTTC.